The T cell receptor (beta chain) under discussion was sequenced for a study of T cell repertoires in aging, cancer and after chemotherapy. Study-wide results and limits: Compared with age-matched healthy donors, untreated hematological or solid cancer patients showed higher blood TCR clonality.

Rearranged V-D-J TRB sequences were amplified with a mixed TRB-A/B primer pool. TCRdb reanalysed the multiplex PCR reads using MiXCR and keeps one entry per CDR3 protein. The sample yields about 1,900 distinct CDR3 sequences, roughly 70% seen once. TCR beta rearrangements were amplified from peripheral blood genomic DNA. Of note for this clonotype: Its matching antigen is unknown. The germline gene is not matched at one end of the junction; a read error may be the cause.

Germline V gene sequence: CDR1 ENHRY, CDR2 SYGVKD. The CDR3 has 13 amino acids. This receptor was taken from a human donor with a solid tumor. The chain is built from TRBV10-3 and TRBJ2-7; 11 positions match TRBD1. Source material: blood. In nucleotides, the CDR3 is TGCGCCTCTGGACAGGGGGCGATCTACGAGCAGTACTTC. It yields the protein CASGQGAIYEQYF.